This is a list of T cell receptor beta chains from one sample in a study of chemoradiotherapy in HPV16-positive cancers. TCRdb's copy holds only in-frame clones and misses some; the assay was immunoSEQ multiplex PCR. The top ten clones hold roughly 10% of a sample with approximately 6,600 clones, 75% to 90% of them seen once. The sample was tumor tissue, taken from a patient who underwent chemoradiotherapy. Every receptor here comes from a human donor with HPV-associated anogenital cancer. Each CDR3 is given with its conserved first and last residue. A D gene is named only where the DNA matches it firmly. Some rows have no size entry. The others give once, few or many, or a class for an expanded clone.

j_call,v_call,cdr3_length,d_call,clone_size,cdr3_nt,cdr3_aa
TRBJ2-1,TRBV7-7,13,.,.,TGTGCTAGCAGCTTAGGGCTGACTAGTGAGCAGTTCTTC,CASSLGLTSEQFF
TRBJ1-5,TRBV6-1,15,TRBD1,.,TGTGCCAGCAGTGAGGACAGGGGTGGCAATCAGCCCCAGCATTTT,CASSEDRGGNQPQHF
TRBJ2-6,TRBV5-4,15,.,few,TGTGCCAGCAGCTTGCTCAGCTCTGGGGCCAACGTCCTGACTTTC,CASSLLSSGANVLTF
TRBJ1-2,TRBV5-4,14,.,.,TGTGCCAGCAGCTTGGGGGCATCTAACTATGGCTACACCTTC,CASSLGASNYGYTF
TRBJ2-1,TRBV5-1,15,TRBD2,.,TGCGCCAGCAGCTTGAGGCTAGCGGGAGTCAATGAGCAGTTCTTC,CASSLRLAGVNEQFF
TRBJ2-1,TRBV7-2,12,.,.,TGTGCCAGCAGCTTTAGGGCTGGTGAGCAGTTCTTC,CASSFRAGEQFF
TRBJ1-1,TRBV14,13,.,.,TGTGCCAGCAGCAAAACAGTCGGCACTGAAGCTTTCTTT,CASSKTVGTEAFF
TRBJ1-2,TRBV11-1,14,.,.,TGTGCCAGCAGTTCTAGGACAGCCCTCTATGGCTACACCTTC,CASSSRTALYGYTF
TRBJ2-4,TRBV10-2,14,.,.,TGCGCCAGCAGATCAGATGGTGCCAAAAACATTCAGTACTTC,CASRSDGAKNIQYF
TRBJ1-5,TRBV9,16,TRBD1,.,TGTGCCAGCACCCCGGGTGCAGGGGGTTCCAATCAGCCCCAGCATTTT,CASTPGAGGSNQPQHF
TRBJ1-1,TRBV27,18,.,.,TGTGCCAGCAGTTTAACCTTACCGCGACAGGCGTCCTGGTCTGAAGCTTTCTTT,CASSLTLPRQASWSEAFF
TRBJ1-4,TRBV6-1,16,.,.,TGTGCCAGCAGTGCGCGACCTACGGGGGCTAATGAAAAACTGTTTTTT,CASSARPTGANEKLFF
TRBJ2-1,TRBV11-2,14,TRBD2,.,TGTGCCAGCAACCTAGCGGGGTCCTACAATGAGCAGTTCTTC,CASNLAGSYNEQFF
TRBJ2-1,TRBV5-6,16,TRBD2,.,TGTGCCAGCGGATGGACTAGCGGGAGGACCTACAATGAGCAGTTCTTC,CASGWTSGRTYNEQFF
TRBJ2-3,TRBV9,16,.,.,TGTGCCAGCAGCCCCAAGGGGGGGGATGGGACAGATACGCAGTATTTT,CASSPKGGDGTDTQYF
TRBJ1-4,TRBV7-9,12,.,.,TGTGCCAGCAGCTTTAGGGGGGAAAAACTGTTTTTT,CASSFRGEKLFF
TRBJ2-3,TRBV9,15,TRBD2,.,TGTGCCAGCAGCGGAGGACTAGCGGGAACAGATACGCAGTATTTT,CASSGGLAGTDTQYF
TRBJ2-1,TRBV7-3,13,.,.,TGTGCCAGCAGCTTGGGGCATTACAATGAGCAGTTCTTC,CASSLGHYNEQFF
TRBJ2-7,TRBV29-1,12,TRBD2,once,TGCAGCGCCACTAGCGGGAGGTCCGAGCAGTACTTC,CSATSGRSEQYF
TRBJ2-3,TRBV19,13,.,once,TGTGCCAGTAGTATCGTTGGGACAGATACGCAGTATTTT,CASSIVGTDTQYF
TRBJ1-5,TRBV10-1,18,TRBD1,.,TGCGCCAGCAGTGAGGTGGAGACAGGGGAAAGGAGCAATCAGCCCCAGCATTTT,CASSEVETGERSNQPQHF
TRBJ2-7,TRBV11-2,15,TRBD1,.,TGTGCCAGCAGCTCCCCCGGGACAGGGGGGTTAGAGCAGTACTTC,CASSSPGTGGLEQYF
TRBJ2-3,TRBV14,20,TRBD2,.,TGTGCCAGCAGCCCCGGACTAGCGGGAGGCCTACCCCCTAGCACAGATACGCAGTATTTT,CASSPGLAGGLPPSTDTQYF
TRBJ2-3,TRBV9,16,TRBD2,.,TGTGCCAGCAGCGTAAAACTAGCGGAGAGCACAGATACGCAGTATTTT,CASSVKLAESTDTQYF
TRBJ2-7,TRBV11-2,15,.,.,TGTGCCAGCAGCTTAGATCGGACGCCATCCTACGAGCAGTACTTC,CASSLDRTPSYEQYF
TRBJ2-7,TRBV7-3,17,TRBD2,.,TGTGCCAGCAGCCCAGGGCCGGGAGGCTTGAGCTCCTACGAGCAGTACTTC,CASSPGPGGLSSYEQYF
TRBJ2-1,TRBV7-6,14,TRBD2,.,TGTGCCAGCAGCCTCGGGACTAGCGGGGAGGAGCAGTTCTTC,CASSLGTSGEEQFF
TRBJ1-4,TRBV6-6,14,TRBD1,.,TGTGCCAGCAGGACGACAGGGTGGTCCGAAAAACTGTTTTTT,CASRTTGWSEKLFF
TRBJ1-4,TRBV18,13,.,.,TGTGCCAGCTCACCGGGGCCAGATTTACGACTGTTTTTT,CASSPGPDLRLFF
TRBJ1-1,TRBV6-1,12,.,.,TGTGCCAGCAGCCTACACGACACTGAAGCTTTCTTT,CASSLHDTEAFF
TRBJ2-1,TRBV27,15,TRBD2,few,TGTGCCAGCAGTTCTCGACTAGCGGGAGGGAATGAGCAGTTCTTC,CASSSRLAGGNEQFF
TRBJ2-2,TRBV6-1,13,.,.,TGTGCCAGCAGATCCCAGGCAGCGGGGGAGCTGTTTTTT,CASRSQAAGELFF
TRBJ2-7,TRBV5-4,19,TRBD1,.,TGTGCCAGCAGCTTGGAAGGGACAGGGTACGGCAGCCCAGGCTACGAGCAGTACTTC,CASSLEGTGYGSPGYEQYF
TRBJ2-5,TRBV9,13,.,.,TGTGCCAGCAGCCTCGCCAACGGGGAGACCCAGTACTTC,CASSLANGETQYF
TRBJ2-5,TRBV5-4,16,TRBD2,once,TGTGCCAGCAGCCACGATAGCGGGAGGGCGGGGGAGACCCAGTACTTC,CASSHDSGRAGETQYF
TRBJ2-2,TRBV6-5,14,TRBD2,once,TGTGCCAGCAGTGACCGCGGGGGCACCGGGGAGCTGTTTTTT,CASSDRGGTGELFF
TRBJ1-1,TRBV20-1,10,.,.,TGCAGTGCTAGAGGGGTCGTAGCTTTCTTT,CSARGVVAFF
TRBJ1-1,TRBV12-5,15,TRBD1,.,TGTGCTAGTGGTTTGGACAGGGGGCCCTCCGGGGAAGCTTTCTTT,CASGLDRGPSGEAFF
TRBJ2-2,TRBV9,10,.,.,TGTGCCAGCAGGGGCGGGGAGCTGTTTTTT,CASRGGELFF
TRBJ2-5,TRBV5-1,15,.,.,TGCGCCAGCAGCTTGCCAGGACGGACCCAAGAGACCCAGTACTTC,CASSLPGRTQETQYF
TRBJ2-7,TRBV9,16,TRBD2,few,TGTGCCAGCAGCGCCCCTAGCGGGGTGGGGCCCTACGAGCAGTACTTC,CASSAPSGVGPYEQYF
TRBJ1-1,TRBV6-1,11,TRBD1,once,TGTGCCAGCAGTGACAGGGGGGTTGCTTTCTTT,CASSDRGVAFF
TRBJ1-1,TRBV6-1,13,TRBD1,.,TGTGCCAGCAGTGAAGTAAGGGGGCGAGGTGCTTTCTTT,CASSEVRGRGAFF
TRBJ1-2,TRBV29-1,10,.,.,TGCAGCGTTCAACAGGCTGGCTACACCTTC,CSVQQAGYTF
TRBJ2-6,TRBV13,15,.,once,TGTGCCAGCAGCCCCGGGCGCTCTGGGGCCAACGTCCTGACTTTC,CASSPGRSGANVLTF
TRBJ1-2,TRBV5-1,13,.,.,TGCGCCAGCAGCTTGGTTGAAGGGACTGGCTACACCTTC,CASSLVEGTGYTF
TRBJ1-3,TRBV7-6,16,.,.,TGTGCCAGCAGCTTAAGGCGACCCGGAGAAGGAAACACCATATATTTT,CASSLRRPGEGNTIYF
TRBJ2-7,TRBV11-2,16,TRBD1,.,TGTGCCAGCAGCTTAGAGAGTCGGCGACAGGGCTACGAGCAGTACTTC,CASSLESRRQGYEQYF
TRBJ2-7,TRBV6-5,13,.,.,TGTGCCAGCAGTTACGGGTTAGCGGACGAGCAGTACTTC,CASSYGLADEQYF
TRBJ2-2,TRBV4-2,16,TRBD2,.,TGTGCCAGCAGCCTAGGGACTAGCGGGAGGGCCGGGGAGCTGTTTTTT,CASSLGTSGRAGELFF
TRBJ1-1,TRBV11-2,14,.,.,TGTGCCAGCAGCTCCCAGCAGGGTAACACTGAAGCTTTCTTT,CASSSQQGNTEAFF
TRBJ2-7,TRBV12-5,15,TRBD2,.,TGTGCTAGTGGTCCCGGGACTAGCGGTTCCTACGAGCAGTACTTC,CASGPGTSGSYEQYF
TRBJ2-5,TRBV9,15,TRBD2,.,TGTGCCAGCAGCGCAGGTAGCGGGAACCAAGAGACCCAGTACTTC,CASSAGSGNQETQYF
TRBJ1-1,TRBV29-1,16,.,.,TGCAGCGTTCGAAAGGCGGCAGGCCCCTCGTATACTGAAGCTTTCTTT,CSVRKAAGPSYTEAFF
TRBJ2-7,TRBV5-1,17,TRBD1,once,TGCGCCAGCAGCTTGGGACAGGGGGCTGGTTGGGGCTACGAGCAGTACTTC,CASSLGQGAGWGYEQYF
TRBJ2-2,TRBV19,18,TRBD1,.,TGTGCCAGTAGTATGGGGACAGGGGTGGACGGTGGCACCGGGGAGCTGTTTTTT,CASSMGTGVDGGTGELFF
TRBJ2-1,TRBV28,16,TRBD2,.,TGTGCCACCATAGATGCGACTAGCGGGACAGCCAATGAGCAGTTCTTC,CATIDATSGTANEQFF
TRBJ2-1,TRBV5-1,15,TRBD2,.,TGCGCCAGCAGCTTGAGCGGCGGGAGCCCCAATGAGCAGTTCTTC,CASSLSGGSPNEQFF
TRBJ1-1,TRBV18,13,.,.,TGTGCCAGCTCCCCATGGGGAAACACTGAAGCTTTCTTT,CASSPWGNTEAFF
TRBJ2-2,TRBV19,13,.,.,TGTGCCAGCGGACCGACGAACACCGGGGAGCTGTTTTTT,CASGPTNTGELFF